This TCR beta chain was found in a study of blood T cell repertoires in COVID-19. Whole-study context: The United States, Italy and Spain were the sources of the acute and convalescent COVID-19 samples.

Cohort 3 recovered donors had two negative PCRs, clearance, or symptom resolution. On this clone: The sample carries other DNA sequences with the same CDR3.

As originally analysed: For nucleated cells, counts were estimated from reference gene primer amplification. Sequenced by immunoSEQ multiplex PCR; TCRdb stores in-frame clones only, minus some. The DNA was the basis for D and trimming; V, J and clone size are from that table. This sample carries around 270,000 clones, 70% to 90% of them seen once, and the ten largest clones take roughly 4.3%. The receptor comes from a woman younger than 45 who had recovered from COVID-19. Sequencing used PBMCs or T cells enriched from blood (not recorded which).

This CDR3 reads CASSLGQIYGYTF. The CDR3 DNA is TGTGCCAGCAGCCTGGGACAGATCTATGGCTACACCTTC. V is TRBV7-9 and J is TRBJ1-2; the match to TRBD1 covers 7 bases. CDR3 size: 13 residues. CDR1 is SEHNR and CDR2 is FQNEAQ in the germline V gene (reference sequence). V shed 5 bases, J shed 4 bases, and the junction held 4 bases outside the gene matches.